This TCR beta chain was recorded in a study of T cell changes during pregnancy in multiple sclerosis. Sequenced by immunoSEQ multiplex PCR; TCRdb stores in-frame clones only, minus some. This table has 40,000 to 55,000 clones, approximately 90% appearing once. V lost 3 bases and J 9 bases, leaving 34 bases between the germline ends. CDR3 length: 20 residues. Germline V gene data show CDR1 as SGDLS and CDR2 as YYNGEE. The specimen was CD8+ T cells from peripheral blood mononuclear cells, collected in the second trimester of pregnancy. The J gene is TRBJ2-1, the V gene TRBV9; D perhaps matches TRBD2 (6 bases). This sequence was found in a female donor with multiple sclerosis, enrolled in a pregnancy study. This chain's CDR3 is CASSGSTAGPGSPFSSEQFF. The CDR3 DNA reads TGTGCCAGCAGCGGAAGCACGGCGGGGCCGGGCAGCCCCTTCTCGAGTGAGCAGTTCTTC.